This is a list of T cell receptor beta chains from one sample in a study of shared clonotypes between healthy human individuals. Sequencing used immunoSEQ multiplex PCR; TCRdb keeps in-frame clones, though not all of them. Here the sample spans some 1 million clones, 65% to 80% being singletons. The sample consisted of memory CD4+ T cells sorted from blood. These receptors were taken from a man aged 18-30 years in good health. Each CDR3 is given with its conserved first and last residue. D genes are given only for firm matches. Size is stated for part of the rows, as once, few or many counts, or as a class when the clone is expanded.

j_gene: TRBJ2-4; len: 13; abundance: -; v_gene: TRBV30; d_gene: -; CDR3aa: CAWSTGEGNIQYF; CDR3nt: TGTGCCTGGAGTACGGGGGAAGGAAACATTCAGTACTTC
j_gene: TRBJ2-1; len: 15; abundance: -; v_gene: TRBV7-2; d_gene: TRBD1; CDR3aa: CASSLDRGAYNEQFF; CDR3nt: TGTGCCAGCAGCTTAGACAGGGGTGCCTACAATGAGCAGTTCTTC
j_gene: TRBJ1-4; len: 16; abundance: -; v_gene: TRBV15; d_gene: -; CDR3aa: CATSTIRTGLGEKLFF; CDR3nt: TGTGCCACCAGCACCATAAGAACAGGCTTAGGAGAAAAACTGTTTTTT
j_gene: TRBJ2-5; len: 13; abundance: -; v_gene: TRBV5-1; d_gene: TRBD2; CDR3aa: CASSFGGDETQYF; CDR3nt: TGCGCCAGCAGCTTCGGGGGGGACGAGACCCAGTACTTC
j_gene: TRBJ2-1; len: 12; abundance: -; v_gene: TRBV5-4; d_gene: TRBD2; CDR3aa: CASSGSGGAAFF; CDR3nt: TGTGCCAGCAGCGGCAGCGGGGGGGCCGCGTTCTTC
j_gene: TRBJ1-2; len: 13; abundance: -; v_gene: TRBV7-6; d_gene: -; CDR3aa: CASSLGDPYGYTF; CDR3nt: TGTGCCAGCAGCTTGGGGGACCCCTATGGCTACACCTTC
j_gene: TRBJ1-6; len: 14; abundance: few; v_gene: TRBV30; d_gene: -; CDR3aa: CAWSVGGRDSPLHF; CDR3nt: TGTGCCTGGAGTGTAGGGGGGCGGGATTCACCCCTCCACTTT
j_gene: TRBJ2-5; len: 16; abundance: -; v_gene: TRBV5-4; d_gene: -; CDR3aa: CASSTALANQGETQYF; CDR3nt: TGTGCCAGCAGCACTGCCCTAGCGAATCAGGGGGAGACCCAGTACTTC
j_gene: TRBJ2-7; len: 13; abundance: -; v_gene: TRBV7-2; d_gene: TRBD1; CDR3aa: CASSLRQGLEQYF; CDR3nt: TGTGCCAGCAGCCTGAGACAGGGCCTCGAGCAGTACTTC
j_gene: TRBJ1-6; len: 15; abundance: -; v_gene: TRBV6-1; d_gene: -; CDR3aa: CASSEAGIDYSPLHF; CDR3nt: TGTGCCAGCAGTGAAGCGGGGATAGACTATTCACCCCTCCACTTT
j_gene: TRBJ1-1; len: 13; abundance: -; v_gene: TRBV5-8; d_gene: -; CDR3aa: CASLRQMNTEAFF; CDR3nt: TGTGCCAGCCTTAGGCAGATGAACACTGAAGCTTTCTTT
j_gene: TRBJ1-3; len: 15; abundance: -; v_gene: TRBV5-1; d_gene: -; CDR3aa: CASSLVGASGNTIYF; CDR3nt: TGCGCCAGCAGCTTGGTAGGAGCCTCTGGAAACACCATATATTTT
j_gene: TRBJ1-2; len: 14; abundance: -; v_gene: TRBV28; d_gene: -; CDR3aa: CASSFQGGNYGYTF; CDR3nt: TGTGCCAGCAGTTTCCAGGGTGGTAACTATGGCTACACCTTC
j_gene: TRBJ2-7; len: 12; abundance: -; v_gene: TRBV6-5; d_gene: -; CDR3aa: CASRRASYEQYF; CDR3nt: TGTGCCAGCAGACGGGCGTCCTACGAGCAGTACTTC
j_gene: TRBJ1-2; len: 14; abundance: -; v_gene: TRBV9; d_gene: -; CDR3aa: CASSVTHTNYGYTF; CDR3nt: TGTGCCAGCAGCGTCACTCATACTAACTATGGCTACACCTTC
j_gene: TRBJ2-2; len: 13; abundance: -; v_gene: TRBV7-9; d_gene: -; CDR3aa: CASSHFRMRELFF; CDR3nt: TGTGCCAGCAGTCACTTCCGCATGAGGGAGCTGTTTTTT
j_gene: TRBJ1-6; len: 14; abundance: -; v_gene: TRBV6-1; d_gene: TRBD1; CDR3aa: CASSMTGDNSPLHF; CDR3nt: TGTGCCAGCAGCATGACAGGGGATAATTCACCCCTCCACTTT
j_gene: TRBJ2-3; len: 14; abundance: -; v_gene: TRBV5-1; d_gene: -; CDR3aa: CASSLAGMVDTQYF; CDR3nt: TGCGCCAGCAGCTTGGCCGGGATGGTGGATACGCAGTATTTT
j_gene: TRBJ1-2; len: 12; abundance: -; v_gene: TRBV27; d_gene: -; CDR3aa: CASSEQGYGYTF; CDR3nt: TGTGCCAGCAGTGAACAGGGTTATGGCTACACCTTC
j_gene: TRBJ2-2; len: 16; abundance: many; v_gene: TRBV18; d_gene: TRBD2; CDR3aa: CASSPLGLGNTGELFF; CDR3nt: TGTGCCAGCTCACCACTTGGACTAGGGAACACCGGGGAGCTGTTTTTT
j_gene: TRBJ2-5; len: 12; abundance: -; v_gene: TRBV5-5; d_gene: -; CDR3aa: CASSIYQETQYF; CDR3nt: TGTGCCAGCAGCATCTACCAAGAGACCCAGTACTTC
j_gene: TRBJ1-3; len: 15; abundance: -; v_gene: TRBV6-1; d_gene: -; CDR3aa: CASSLSSYSGNTIYF; CDR3nt: TGTGCCAGCAGCCTCAGCAGCTACTCTGGAAACACCATATATTTT
j_gene: TRBJ1-1; len: 16; abundance: -; v_gene: TRBV18; d_gene: TRBD1; CDR3aa: CASSPRGTGSFQGAFF; CDR3nt: TGTGCCAGCTCACCACGGGGGACAGGGTCTTTTCAGGGAGCTTTCTTT
j_gene: TRBJ2-5; len: 16; abundance: -; v_gene: TRBV5-1; d_gene: -; CDR3aa: CASSLVQGRAEETQYF; CDR3nt: TGCGCCAGCAGCTTGGTCCAGGGGAGGGCTGAAGAGACCCAGTACTTC
j_gene: TRBJ2-5; len: 14; abundance: -; v_gene: TRBV7-9; d_gene: TRBD1; CDR3aa: CASSFGTGGETQYF; CDR3nt: TGTGCCAGCAGCTTTGGGACAGGAGGGGAGACCCAGTACTTC
j_gene: TRBJ2-5; len: 19; abundance: -; v_gene: TRBV14; d_gene: -; CDR3aa: CASSQGRGLCRPFPPTQYF; CDR3nt: TGTGCCAGCAGCCAAGGTCGAGGACTTTGCAGACCCTTCCCCCCCACCCAGTACTTC
j_gene: TRBJ1-1; len: 15; abundance: -; v_gene: TRBV30; d_gene: -; CDR3aa: CAWSVNSWGDTEAFF; CDR3nt: TGTGCCTGGAGTGTGAACAGTTGGGGGGACACTGAAGCTTTCTTT
j_gene: TRBJ2-2; len: 16; abundance: -; v_gene: TRBV5-1; d_gene: TRBD1; CDR3aa: CASSSGDRGPSGELFF; CDR3nt: TGCGCCAGCAGCTCGGGGGACAGGGGACCCAGCGGGGAGCTGTTTTTT
j_gene: TRBJ2-1; len: 16; abundance: -; v_gene: TRBV4-2; d_gene: -; CDR3aa: CASSQAGGGSYNEQFF; CDR3nt: TGTGCCAGCAGCCAAGCCGGGGGAGGCTCCTACAATGAGCAGTTCTTC
j_gene: TRBJ2-7; len: 12; abundance: few; v_gene: TRBV7-2; d_gene: TRBD2; CDR3aa: CASHTSEYEQYF; CDR3nt: TGTGCCAGCCATACTAGCGAGTACGAGCAGTACTTC
j_gene: TRBJ2-1; len: 11; abundance: -; v_gene: TRBV29-1; d_gene: -; CDR3aa: CSAYSASEQFF; CDR3nt: TGCAGCGCTTATTCCGCCAGTGAGCAGTTCTTC
j_gene: TRBJ2-1; len: 15; abundance: few; v_gene: TRBV4-1; d_gene: -; CDR3aa: CASSHSPSSYNEQFF; CDR3nt: TGCGCCAGCAGCCATAGCCCGAGCTCCTACAATGAGCAGTTCTTC
j_gene: TRBJ1-1; len: 14; abundance: -; v_gene: TRBV9; d_gene: TRBD1; CDR3aa: CASSALRGRAEAFF; CDR3nt: TGTGCCAGCAGCGCACTCAGGGGGCGGGCTGAAGCTTTCTTT
j_gene: TRBJ2-2; len: 15; abundance: -; v_gene: TRBV9; d_gene: -; CDR3aa: CASSRDMTNTGELFF; CDR3nt: TGTGCCAGCAGCCGGGACATGACGAACACCGGGGAGCTGTTTTTT
j_gene: TRBJ2-7; len: 13; abundance: -; v_gene: TRBV19; d_gene: -; CDR3aa: CASSIGGTYEQYF; CDR3nt: TGTGCCAGTAGTATAGGGGGGACCTACGAGCAGTACTTC
j_gene: TRBJ2-2; len: 12; abundance: -; v_gene: TRBV6-6; d_gene: TRBD1; CDR3aa: CATTGDTGELFF; CDR3nt: TGTGCCACGACAGGGGACACCGGGGAGCTGTTTTTT
j_gene: TRBJ2-1; len: 13; abundance: -; v_gene: TRBV6-1; d_gene: TRBD1; CDR3aa: CASSRQGYNEQFF; CDR3nt: TGTGCCAGCAGCAGACAGGGATACAATGAGCAGTTCTTC
j_gene: TRBJ2-7; len: 15; abundance: -; v_gene: TRBV7-2; d_gene: TRBD2; CDR3aa: CASSVNPGLAYEQYF; CDR3nt: TGTGCCAGCAGCGTTAACCCGGGACTAGCCTACGAGCAGTACTTC
j_gene: TRBJ2-1; len: 15; abundance: -; v_gene: TRBV5-1; d_gene: TRBD2; CDR3aa: CASSLAGGSINEQFF; CDR3nt: TGCGCCAGCAGCTTGGCCGGCGGGAGTATCAATGAGCAGTTCTTC
j_gene: TRBJ1-2; len: 16; abundance: -; v_gene: TRBV5-5; d_gene: -; CDR3aa: CASSLVISALSGGYTF; CDR3nt: TGTGCCAGCAGCTTGGTTATTTCTGCCCTCTCAGGCGGCTACACCTTC
j_gene: TRBJ2-7; len: 14; abundance: -; v_gene: TRBV7-2; d_gene: TRBD2; CDR3aa: CASSSLAGPYEQYF; CDR3nt: TGTGCCAGCAGCTCTCTAGCGGGCCCCTACGAGCAGTACTTC
j_gene: TRBJ1-1; len: 13; abundance: few; v_gene: TRBV19; d_gene: -; CDR3aa: CASSMGQTTEAFF; CDR3nt: TGTGCCAGTAGTATGGGGCAGACGACTGAAGCTTTCTTT
j_gene: TRBJ2-7; len: 13; abundance: -; v_gene: TRBV5-1; d_gene: -; CDR3aa: CASSLSLGSEQYF; CDR3nt: TGCGCCAGCAGCTTGTCGTTGGGGAGCGAGCAGTACTTC
j_gene: TRBJ2-3; len: 15; abundance: -; v_gene: TRBV9; d_gene: -; CDR3aa: CASSGPGQITDTQYF; CDR3nt: TGTGCCAGCAGCGGACCGGGACAAATCACAGATACGCAGTATTTT
j_gene: TRBJ2-4; len: 15; abundance: -; v_gene: TRBV9; d_gene: -; CDR3aa: CASSPGVGAKNIQYF; CDR3nt: TGTGCCAGCAGCCCCGGGGTCGGAGCCAAAAACATTCAGTACTTC
j_gene: TRBJ2-1; len: 12; abundance: -; v_gene: TRBV7-8; d_gene: -; CDR3aa: CASSKDGVKQFF; CDR3nt: TGTGCCAGCAGCAAAGACGGGGTGAAGCAGTTCTTC
j_gene: TRBJ2-3; len: 11; abundance: -; v_gene: TRBV28; d_gene: -; CDR3aa: CASTRRDTQYF; CDR3nt: TGTGCCAGCACTCGCAGAGATACGCAGTATTTT
j_gene: TRBJ1-5; len: 12; abundance: -; v_gene: TRBV10-3; d_gene: -; CDR3aa: CAISKGGQPQHF; CDR3nt: TGTGCCATCAGTAAAGGTGGCCAGCCCCAGCATTTT
j_gene: TRBJ2-2; len: 14; abundance: -; v_gene: TRBV5-1; d_gene: -; CDR3aa: CASSSTGDTGELFF; CDR3nt: TGCGCCAGCAGCTCGACAGGAGACACCGGGGAGCTGTTTTTT
j_gene: TRBJ1-6; len: 17; abundance: -; v_gene: TRBV7-2; d_gene: TRBD1; CDR3aa: CASSPAAGTGRNSPLHF; CDR3nt: TGTGCCAGCAGCCCGGCGGCCGGGACAGGGCGTAATTCACCCCTCCACTTT
j_gene: TRBJ1-2; len: 13; abundance: -; v_gene: TRBV5-4; d_gene: -; CDR3aa: CASSQDGNYGYTF; CDR3nt: TGTGCCAGCAGCCAGGACGGGAACTATGGCTACACCTTC
j_gene: TRBJ2-2; len: 15; abundance: -; v_gene: TRBV7-2; d_gene: -; CDR3aa: CASSLNRANTGELFF; CDR3nt: TGTGCCAGCAGCTTAAACAGGGCGAACACCGGGGAGCTGTTTTTT
j_gene: TRBJ1-5; len: 12; abundance: -; v_gene: TRBV6-5; d_gene: -; CDR3aa: CASSFGLRPQHF; CDR3nt: TGTGCCAGCAGTTTCGGCCTGAGGCCCCAGCATTTT
j_gene: TRBJ2-1; len: 16; abundance: -; v_gene: TRBV19; d_gene: TRBD2; CDR3aa: CASSSRTSGSYNEQFF; CDR3nt: TGTGCCAGTAGTTCGCGGACTAGCGGATCCTACAATGAGCAGTTCTTC
j_gene: TRBJ1-2; len: 11; abundance: -; v_gene: TRBV28; d_gene: -; CDR3aa: CAILLTDGYTF; CDR3nt: TGTGCCATCCTACTGACAGACGGCTACACCTTC